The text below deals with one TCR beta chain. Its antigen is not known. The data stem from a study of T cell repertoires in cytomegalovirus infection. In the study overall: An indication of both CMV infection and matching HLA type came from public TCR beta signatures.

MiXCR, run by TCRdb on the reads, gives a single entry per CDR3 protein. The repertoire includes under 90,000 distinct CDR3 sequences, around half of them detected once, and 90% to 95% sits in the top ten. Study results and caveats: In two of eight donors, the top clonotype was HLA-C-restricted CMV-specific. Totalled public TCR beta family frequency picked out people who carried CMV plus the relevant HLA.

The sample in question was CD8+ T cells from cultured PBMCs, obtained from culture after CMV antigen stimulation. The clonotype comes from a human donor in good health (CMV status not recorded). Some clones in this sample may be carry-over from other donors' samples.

CDR3 in amino acids: CAISEGSTDTQYF. CDR3 in DNA: TGTGCCATCAGTGAGGGCAGCACAGATACGCAGTATTTT. The rearrangement uses TRBV10-3 and TRBJ2-3; D is ambiguous. Germline-derived CDR1 and CDR2 are ENHRY and SYGVKD. The CDR3 spans 13 residues. The V gene lost 2 bases and the J gene lost 0 bases, with 3 bases spanning the gap.